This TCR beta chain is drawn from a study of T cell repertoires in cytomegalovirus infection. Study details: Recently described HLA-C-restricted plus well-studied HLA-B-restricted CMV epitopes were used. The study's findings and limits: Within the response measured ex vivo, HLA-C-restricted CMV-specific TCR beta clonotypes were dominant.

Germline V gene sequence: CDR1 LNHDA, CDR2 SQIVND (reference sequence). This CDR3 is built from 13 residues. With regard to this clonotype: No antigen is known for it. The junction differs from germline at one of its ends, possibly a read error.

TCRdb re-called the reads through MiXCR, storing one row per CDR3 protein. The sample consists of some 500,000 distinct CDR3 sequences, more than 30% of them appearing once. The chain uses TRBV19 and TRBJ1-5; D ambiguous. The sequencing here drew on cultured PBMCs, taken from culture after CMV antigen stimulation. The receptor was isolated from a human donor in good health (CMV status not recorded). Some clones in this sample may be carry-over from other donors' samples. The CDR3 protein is CATSQSGNQPQHF. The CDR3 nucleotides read TGTGCCACTAGTCAGTCGGGCAATCAGCCCCAGCATTTT.